One and the same sample provided the 29 T cell receptor beta chains below, sequenced in a study of blood T cell repertoires in COVID-19 (TCRdb year 2020). Library preparation used the immunoSEQ multiplex PCR assay. Here the immuneACCESS table is served through TCRdb, limited to in-frame sequences with V and J called. Missing clones are a known gap in these copies; in checked studies unresolved V genes cover under half, and the rest lacks a known reason. For this sample the table gives about 210,000 clones, of which 84% were detected only once. Together, the top ten hold 3.2% of the sample. Input material: PBMCs or T cells enriched from blood (not recorded which). Receptors originate from a woman aged 30 to 39 who had been exposed to COVID-19.

This sequence joins TRBV19 and TRBJ1-6, with D perhaps TRBD1 (6 bases). Germline CDR1 and CDR2: LNHDA and SQIVND (reference sequence). The CDR3 runs to 15 residues. V shed 5 bases and J shed 7 bases, with 15 bases lying between them. CDR3 DNA: TGTGCCAGTAGTCTCCAGGGACAATGGAATTCACCCCTCCACTTT. It codes for CASSLQGQWNSPLHF.

J is TRBJ2-3 and V is TRBV19, with D unclear. Germline V lookup: CDR1 LNHDA, CDR2 SQIVND (reference sequence). Trimming pared 5 bases from V and 2 bases from J, leaving 11 bases between. The CDR3 has 14 amino acids. The CDR3 sequence is CASSRIEITDTQYF. In DNA, the CDR3 is TGTGCCAGTAGTCGTATAGAAATCACAGATACGCAGTATTTT.

This chain uses TRBV7-9 with TRBJ1-3; D perhaps matches TRBD1 (5 bases). V lost 1 base to trimming and J lost 2 bases, with 9 bases between them. CDR3 length: 15 amino acids. Germline lookup yields CDR1 SEHNR and CDR2 FQNEAQ (reference sequence). In DNA form, the CDR3 reads TGTGCCAGCAGCTTAGACCAAGGGGCTGGAAACACCATATATTTT. Translated: CASSLDQGAGNTIYF.

J is TRBJ2-3 and V is TRBV7-9; D unresolved. The germline V gene has CDR1 SEHNR and CDR2 FQNEAQ (reference sequence). CDR3 length: 13 residues. Deletions cut 3 bases from V and 2 bases from J, with 6 bases between. The DNA for the CDR3 is TGTGCCAGCAGCTTCGAGAACACAGATACGCAGTATTTT. Translated: CASSFENTDTQYF.

This clone was observed a handful of times. V is TRBV7-9 and J is TRBJ2-3; 11 nucleotides align to TRBD2. CDR3 length: 17 residues. CDR1 and CDR2 (germline): SEHNR, FQNEAQ (reference sequence). V gave up 3 bases and J gave up 9 bases; unmatched junction bases: 14. The CDR3 bases are TGTGCCAGCAGCTTGGGGACTAGCGGAAACTCGCGAGGGACGCAGTATTTT. Encoded protein: CASSLGTSGNSRGTQYF.

This clone showed up just once. J is TRBJ2-7 and V is TRBV6-2 or TRBV6-3, with D hard to call. V lost 0 bases to trimming and J lost 2 bases, with 11 bases between them. Germline V CDR1 and CDR2: MNHEY, SVGEGT. This CDR3 is 15 amino acids long. The CDR3 DNA is TGTGCCAGCAGTTACTCGAATCCAGGAACCTACGAGCAGTACTTC. Amino acid sequence: CASSYSNPGTYEQYF.

The genes are TRBV4-1 and TRBJ2-2; no clear D. The CDR3 totals 14 residues. Between the trimmed V and J ends, which lost 0 bases and 6 bases, there was a span of 8 bases. Germline V gives CDR1 MGHRA, CDR2 YSYEKL. The chain's CDR3 is CASSQDQLSGELFF. The CDR3 DNA is TGCGCCAGCAGCCAAGATCAGTTATCCGGGGAGCTGTTTTTT.

This clone was counted between two and nine times. This chain connects TRBV6-2 or TRBV6-3 to TRBJ2-7, with 10 bases lining up with TRBD1. The CDR3 sequence is 16 residues long. Trimming at V came to 2 bases and at J to 2 bases, leaving 6 bases not matched to a gene. The germline V gene encodes CDR1 MNHEY and CDR2 SVGEGT. CDR3 nucleotides: TGTGCCAGCAGTTACGACTCCGGGACAGGGGCCTACGAGCAGTACTTC. Translating gives CASSYDSGTGAYEQYF.

The chain couples TRBV3-1 (or the pseudogene TRBV3-2) to TRBJ2-3, with D perhaps matching TRBD2 (6 bases). Germline V lookup: CDR1 LGHDT, CDR2 YNNKEL (reference sequence). The germline V and J ends were trimmed by 2 bases and 5 bases, with 14 bases remaining between them. The CDR3 spans 15 residues. DNA of the CDR3: TGTGCCAGCAGCCAATCGCCCCGGCGGGGAGATACGCAGTATTTT. Amino acids: CASSQSPRRGDTQYF.

The V and J genes are TRBV7-2 and TRBJ1-1; possibly TRBD1 for D (5 bases). CDR1 SGHTA and CDR2 FQGNSA come from the germline V gene. V lost 6 bases and J lost 2, with 10 bases in between. The CDR3 is made up of 13 amino acids. The CDR3 nucleotides read TGTGCCAGCAGACCGACAGTCAACACTGAAGCTTTCTTT. It specifies CASRPTVNTEAFF.

The chain couples TRBV11-2 to TRBJ2-7, with a possible D match to TRBD1 (6 bases). Germline V gives CDR1 SGHAT, CDR2 FQNNGV. Trimming cost V 3 bases and J 5 bases, with 17 bases left between them. The CDR3 spans 15 residues. In nucleotides, the CDR3 is TGTGCCAGCAGCTTGTGGTTCCCAGGGGTGGACGAGCAGTACTTC. This encodes CASSLWFPGVDEQYF.

The chain couples TRBV5-1 to TRBJ2-7; D is unclear. This CDR3 is built from 14 residues. V shed 0 bases and J shed 3 bases, with 10 bases lying between them. CDR1 is SGHRS, CDR2 YFSETQ, per germline. The CDR3 region has the DNA TGCGCCAGCAGCTTGGGGCGGCCTAACTACGAGCAGTACTTC. Translating it yields CASSLGRPNYEQYF.

The CDR3 is CASSSGQVNTEAFF. The CDR3 region has the DNA TGTGCCAGCAGCTCGGGACAGGTGAACACTGAAGCTTTCTTT. This chain uses TRBV7-8 with TRBJ1-1, with TRBD1 identical over 8 bases. V lost 4 bases, J lost 0 bases, and 1 base stayed unmatched. Germline CDR1 and CDR2: SGHVS and FQNEAQ. The CDR3 extends over 14 amino acids.

This chain links TRBV9 with TRBJ2-3; 16 bases align to TRBD2. Trimming cost V 4 bases and J 6 bases; bases outside gene matches: 5. Per the germline V gene, CDR1 is SGDLS and CDR2 is YYNGEE. The CDR3 runs 16 residues. The CDR3 sequence: CASSPGTSGGADTQYF. The CDR3 region has the DNA TGTGCCAGCAGCCCCGGGACTAGCGGGGGGGCGGATACGCAGTATTTT. Based on the CDR3 plus reference TRBV9 and TRBJ2-3, the full variable domain is DSGVTQTPKHLITATGQRVTLRCSPRSGDLSVYWYQQSLDQGLQFLIQYYNGEERAKGNILERFSAQQFPDLHSELNLSSLELGDSALYFCASSPGTSGGADTQYFGPGTRLTVL.

The rearrangement uses TRBV18 and TRBJ1-3; a possible D gene is TRBD1 (5 bases). The CDR3 loop spans 17 amino acids. Germline V gene sequence: CDR1 KGHSH, CDR2 LQKENI. Trimming pared 3 bases from V and 0 bases from J, leaving 15 bases between. CDR3 sequence reads: CASSPLTGLFSGNTIYF. In DNA form, the CDR3 reads TGTGCCAGCTCACCCCTCACGGGACTGTTCTCTGGAAACACCATATATTTT.

V gene TRBV27 combines with J gene TRBJ1-1; D remains unclear. The V and J ends lost 3 bases and 6 bases respectively, with 11 bases between them. This CDR3 spans 13 amino acids. Germline CDR1 reads MNHEY; CDR2 reads SMNVEV (reference sequence). CDR3 DNA: TGTGCCAGCAGTTTGGGTCCCGCGGCTGAAGCTTTCTTT. It yields the protein CASSLGPAAEAFF.

The table lists this clone with a few counts. This rearrangement joins TRBV2 to TRBJ1-1; D uncertain. Trimming shortened V by 6 bases and J by 1 base, and 12 bases separated the two germline ends. This CDR3 has 14 residues. Germline CDR1 is SNHLY and CDR2 is FYNNEI. CDR3 amino acids: CASRANTENTEAFF. In DNA, the CDR3 is TGTGCCAGCAGGGCAAACACAGAGAACACTGAAGCTTTCTTT.

The chain links TRBV14 to TRBJ2-2; perhaps TRBD2 as D (5 bases). V was pared by 4 bases and J by 7 bases, with 10 bases between. The CDR3 runs 13 residues. Looked up from germline, CDR1 is SGHDN and CDR2 is FVKESK. The CDR3, as DNA: TGTGCCAGCAGCCTCCCCCGGGGCGGGGAGCTGTTTTTT. Its protein is CASSLPRGGELFF. The complete variable domain, with remaining parts taken from reference TRBV14 and TRBJ2-2, reads EAGVTQFPSHSVIEKGQTVTLRCDPISGHDNLYWYRRVMGKEIKFLLHFVKESKQDESGMPNNRFLAERTGGTYSTLKVQPAELEDSGVYFCASSLPRGGELFFGEGSRLTVL.

V and J are TRBV19 and TRBJ1-4; D perhaps matches TRBD1 (5 bases). This CDR3 has 13 amino acids. Trimming took off 7 bases at V and 7 bases at J, with 13 bases between the two ends. Per germline, CDR1 LNHDA and CDR2 SQIVND (reference sequence). CDR3 coding DNA: TGTGCCAGTACTCACCAAAGGGGTGAAAAACTGTTTTTT. Translating gives CASTHQRGEKLFF.

This clone was observed a handful of times. The genes are TRBV2 and TRBJ1-6; no firm D call. This CDR3 spans 10 amino acids. The V and J ends lost 2 bases and 17 bases respectively, with 7 bases between them. Germline V gives CDR1 SNHLY, CDR2 FYNNEI. CDR3 DNA: TGTGCCAGCAGTGAACACACCTTCCACTTT. Protein product: CASSEHTFHF.

The V call is TRBV2, the J call TRBJ1-1; D possibly corresponds to TRBD1 (5 bases). This CDR3 region has 14 residues. Germline-derived CDR1 and CDR2 are SNHLY and FYNNEI. Trimming removed 6 bases at V and 4 bases at J, with 15 bases between. The CDR3 sequence: CASRLDRVGTEAFF. CDR3 DNA sequence: TGTGCCAGCAGACTTGACAGAGTGGGCACTGAAGCTTTCTTT. The full variable domain, completed using reference TRBV2 and TRBJ1-1, is EPEVTQTPSHQVTQMGQEVILRCVPISNHLYFYWYRQILGQKVEFLVSFYNNEISEKSEIFDDQFSVERPDGSNFTLKIRSTKLEDSAMYFCASRLDRVGTEAFFGQGTRLTVV.

This rearrangement joins TRBV9 to TRBJ1-4; TRBD1 aligns across 8 bases. This CDR3 has 14 amino acids. Trimming removed 2 bases from V and 7 bases from J; junction bases left unmatched: 4. CDR1 and CDR2 (germline): SGDLS, YYNGEE. The chain's CDR3 is CASSVTGVGEKLFF. For the CDR3, the DNA is TGTGCCAGCAGCGTGACAGGGGTTGGTGAAAAACTGTTTTTT.

The genes are TRBV4-1 and TRBJ2-7, with 7 bases identical to TRBD1. With V trimmed by 1 base and J by 3 bases, 6 bases remained unmatched. The CDR3 loop spans 15 amino acids. CDR1 and CDR2 (germline): MGHRA, YSYEKL. The CDR3 DNA reads TGCGCCAGCAGCCAAGTCGCAGGGGGATTCTACGAGCAGTACTTC. Translating gives CASSQVAGGFYEQYF.

The V and J genes are TRBV2 and TRBJ1-5, with a possible D match to TRBD1 (5 bases). The CDR3 covers 13 residues. The V and J ends lost 6 bases and 3 bases respectively, with 9 bases between them. Germline assignment: CDR1 SNHLY and CDR2 FYNNEI. This CDR3 is CASSRDVNQPQHF. The CDR3 DNA reads as TGTGCCAGCAGCAGGGATGTCAATCAGCCCCAGCATTTT.

The rearrangement uses TRBV4-1 and TRBJ1-4, with 8 bases aligning to TRBD1. Germline CDR1 reads MGHRA; CDR2 reads YSYEKL. The CDR3 sequence is 15 residues long. Trimming cost V 2 bases and J 5 bases; bases outside gene matches: 4. The CDR3 DNA follows: TGCGCCAGCAGCCAACACAGGGGGGCGAATGAAAAACTGTTTTTT. Translated: CASSQHRGANEKLFF.

This clone has a single count. V usage is TRBV6-4 and J usage is TRBJ2-1, with TRBD1 matching 9 bases. CDR3 size: 16 residues. V gave up 3 bases and J gave up 4 bases; unmatched junction bases: 7. The germline V gene has CDR1 MRHNA and CDR2 SNTAGT. The CDR3 coding sequence is TGTGCCAGCAGTGAATACGGGACAGGGATGTACAATGAGCAGTTCTTC. Translated, it gives CASSEYGTGMYNEQFF.

The chain couples TRBV29-1 to TRBJ2-6; D is perhaps TRBD2 (6 bases). Per germline, CDR1 SQVTM and CDR2 ANQGSEA. The V gene lost 7 bases and the J gene lost 3 bases, with 10 bases spanning the gap. There are 13 residues in the CDR3. Here the CDR3 DNA reads TGCAGCGCTGGAGGGCGTGGGGCCAACGTCCTGACTTTC. Translation gives CSAGGRGANVLTF.

This chain connects TRBV2 to TRBJ1-1; TRBD1 matches at 7 bases. Trimming cost V 5 bases and J 11 bases; bases outside gene matches: 14. The CDR3 totals 14 residues. Germline V lookup: CDR1 SNHLY, CDR2 FYNNEI. Here the CDR3 reads CASSNRGLYGRAFF. In DNA form, the CDR3 reads TGTGCCAGCAGTAACAGGGGCCTCTATGGGAGGGCTTTCTTT.

This clone was detected once. The chain is built from TRBV9 and TRBJ2-3, with D unclear. Germline loops: CDR1 SGDLS, CDR2 YYNGEE. Trimming pared 3 bases from V and 1 base from J, leaving 12 bases between. The CDR3 has 15 amino acids. CDR3: CASSAVLTRTDTQYF. The CDR3 nucleotides read TGTGCCAGCAGCGCGGTTTTAACCCGCACAGATACGCAGTATTTT.